These 20 T cell receptor beta chains were sequenced from one sample in a study of identical twins (dated by TCRdb to 2016 to 2018). The library was produced with 5' RACE. For sequencing, an Illumina HiSeq 2000 was employed. TCRdb handled the public reads itself, with Q25 trimming in fastp and clone calling in MiXCR, and kept productive beta chains. Each CDR3 protein gets just one entry, which takes the most common genes and DNA from the rows behind it. A total of some 730,000 distinct CDR3 sequences appear in this sample, around a sixth of them only once. Over 10% of the sample lies in the top ten. The sample was also reused in another study, on T cells expressing NK-cell markers.

What was sequenced was PBMCs. The receptors originated from a woman aged 18-29 years in good health.

This clonotype was detected only once. The J gene is TRBJ2-5, the V gene TRBV29-1; the D is unclear. Germline V gives CDR1 SQVTM, CDR2 ANQGSEA. The CDR3 runs 13 residues. V lost 6 bases and J lost 0, with 11 bases in between. CDR3 DNA: TGCAGCGTCCTAGACAAGAACCAAGAGACCCAGTACTTC. Translating gives CSVLDKNQETQYF.

The chain carries TRBV4-1 and TRBJ1-1; no reliable D call. V was shortened by 5 bases and J by 0 bases, with 10 bases between the two germline ends. The CDR3 consists of 14 residues. In germline, CDR1 is MGHRA, CDR2 YSYEKL. The CDR3 sequence is CASSYSVVNTEAFF. CDR3 nucleotides: TGCGCCAGCAGCTACTCTGTCGTGAACACTGAAGCTTTCTTT.

This clonotype has just a few counts. This sequence joins TRBV5-1 and TRBJ1-4; tentative D call: TRBD1 (5 bases). Trimming shortened V by 4 bases and J by 0 bases, and 10 bases separated the two germline ends. The CDR3 is 15 residues long. CDR1 is SGHRS and CDR2 is YFSETQ in the germline V gene. The CDR3 DNA reads as TGCGCCAGCAGCCCATCGACAGCAACTAATGAAAAACTGTTTTTT. Protein sequence: CASSPSTATNEKLFF.

The genes are TRBV2 and TRBJ2-7; a possible D gene is TRBD2 (5 bases). The CDR3 extends over 12 amino acids. Trimming pared 7 bases from V and 6 bases from J, leaving 13 bases between. CDR1 is SNHLY and CDR2 is FYNNEI in the germline V gene. The CDR3 spells CASTFGGFEQYF. The CDR3 DNA is TGTGCCAGCACTTTTGGAGGATTCGAGCAGTACTTC.

The rearrangement links TRBV10-3 to TRBJ1-2; no firm D call. The CDR3 loop spans 13 amino acids. Germline loops: CDR1 ENHRY, CDR2 SYGVKD. V dropped 0 bases and J dropped 7 bases, with 9 bases sitting between them. The CDR3 loop reads CAISESGVGGYTF. CDR3 bases: TGTGCCATCAGTGAGTCGGGTGTCGGTGGCTACACCTTC.

This chain uses TRBV20-1 with TRBJ2-7; 11 nucleotides align to TRBD1. The CDR3 has 14 amino acids. Germline CDR1 and CDR2: DFQATT and SNEGSKA (reference sequence). Trimming removed 6 bases from V and 4 bases from J; junction bases left unmatched: 8. Here the CDR3 DNA reads TGCAGTGCCAGGAAGGACAGGGGGCAATACGAGCAGTACTTC. The encoded protein is CSARKDRGQYEQYF.

A few counts support this clonotype. This sequence joins TRBV5-1 and TRBJ1-6; no clear D gene. Trimming pared 0 bases from V and 8 bases from J, leaving 9 bases between. Germline CDR1 is SGHRS and CDR2 is YFSETQ. The CDR3 extends over 14 amino acids. The CDR3 nucleotides are TGCGCCAGCAGCTTGGGTCACTCAGATTCACCCCTCCACTTT. Translating gives CASSLGHSDSPLHF.

The chain links TRBV28 to TRBJ2-5; the D is unclear. The CDR3 loop spans 15 amino acids. V was cut by 5 bases and J by 2 bases, with 15 bases left in between. Germline V gives CDR1 MDHEN, CDR2 SYDVKM. CDR3 amino acids: CASSDNRLPQETQYF. CDR3 sequence (DNA): TGTGCCAGCAGTGATAATAGGCTACCTCAAGAGACCCAGTACTTC.

The chain links TRBV3-1 to TRBJ2-5; D unresolved. The CDR3 has 13 amino acids. Between the trimmed V and J ends, which lost 3 bases and 5 bases, there was a span of 10 bases. Germline CDR1 is LGHDT and CDR2 is YNNKEL (reference sequence). CDR3 in DNA: TGTGCCAGCAGCCAGAGTATTGGGGAGACCCAGTACTTC. Amino acid sequence: CASSQSIGETQYF.

This clonotype was recorded a few times. The V and J genes are TRBV9 and TRBJ2-1; no reliable D call. With 0 bases removed from V and 8 bases from J, the gap between germline ends came to 9 bases. The CDR3 spans 13 residues. Germline values: CDR1 SGDLS, CDR2 YYNGEE. The DNA for the CDR3 is TGTGCCAGCAGCGTAGACATGGGCGATGAGCAGTTCTTC. It yields the protein CASSVDMGDEQFF. The variable domain in full, completed from reference TRBV9 and TRBJ2-1, reads DSGVTQTPKHLITATGQRVTLRCSPRSGDLSVYWYQQSLDQGLQFLIQYYNGEERAKGNILERFSAQQFPDLHSELNLSSLELGDSALYFCASSVDMGDEQFFGPGTRLTVL.

This clonotype was detected only a few times. The chain employs TRBV11-2 and TRBJ2-3; D may be TRBD2 (7 bases). Trimming stripped 1 base from V and 2 bases from J, with 19 bases between. The CDR3 is 18 amino acids. Germline CDR1 and CDR2: SGHAT and FQNNGV. The CDR3 DNA is TGTGCCAGCAGCTTAGTCGGTGGGGGGGCAAGCAACACAGATACGCAGTATTTT. Translated: CASSLVGGGASNTDTQYF.

V is TRBV11-2 and J is TRBJ2-1, with 11 bases aligning to TRBD2. CDR3 size: 15 residues. V lost 2 bases to trimming and J lost 8 bases; unmatched junction nucleotides: 5. The germline CDR1 and CDR2 sequences are SGHAT and FQNNGV. CDR3 DNA sequence: TGTGCCAGCAGCTTACTAGCGGGGGGTGGGCATGAGCAGTTCTTC. Translation gives CASSLLAGGGHEQFF.

Points on this clonotype: One end of the junction varies from germline; a read error may be responsible. The chain combines TRBV15 with TRBJ1-1, with D unclear. There are 14 residues in the CDR3. From germline, CDR1 is LNHNV and CDR2 YYDKDF (reference sequence). The CDR3 loop reads CDTSKSQSYTEAFF. DNA for the CDR3: TGTGACACCAGCAAGTCCCAATCGTACACTGAAGCTTTCTTT.

There are a few counts of this clonotype. The J gene is TRBJ2-1, the V gene TRBV20-1, with 9 bases fitting TRBD1. V lost 5 bases to trimming and J lost 8 bases; unmatched junction nucleotides: 7. The CDR3 runs to 13 residues. Germline lookup yields CDR1 DFQATT and CDR2 SNEGSKA (reference sequence). The CDR3 bases are TGCAGTGCTGGGGACAGGGCTTCCTATGAGCAGTTCTTC. It yields the protein CSAGDRASYEQFF.

This clonotype was counted only a few times. The V call is TRBV20-1, the J call TRBJ1-2; D gene unclear. Trimming removed 7 bases from V and 4 bases from J, with 16 bases in between. The germline V gene has CDR1 DFQATT and CDR2 SNEGSKA (reference sequence). CDR3 length: 13 residues. Here the CDR3 reads CSVPPVGAYGYTF. The CDR3 bases are TGCAGTGTCCCCCCCGTAGGAGCCTATGGCTACACCTTC.

This clonotype was detected a few times. V is TRBV12-3 or TRBV12-4 and J is TRBJ1-2, with TRBD1 identical over 7 bases. The CDR3 consists of 13 residues. With V trimmed by 7 bases and J by 8 bases, 10 bases remained unmatched. CDR3: CASTDRDSGGYTF. Written as DNA, the CDR3 is TGTGCCAGCACTGACAGGGATTCGGGCGGCTACACCTTC.

The chain combines TRBV7-9 with TRBJ1-1; D may be TRBD1 (5 bases). Between the trimmed V and J ends, which lost 4 bases and 0 bases, there was a span of 15 bases. The CDR3 covers 16 residues. Germline lookup yields CDR1 SEHNR and CDR2 FQNEAQ (reference sequence). CDR3 DNA: TGTGCCAGCAGCTCCGATCGCGACAGTATGAACACTGAAGCTTTCTTT. Translation gives CASSSDRDSMNTEAFF.

V is TRBV20-1 and J is TRBJ2-1; the D gene is possibly TRBD2 (6 bases). The germline gives CDR1 DFQATT, CDR2 SNEGSKA (reference sequence). The CDR3 runs 18 residues. With 2 bases removed from V and 2 bases from J, the gap between germline ends came to 22 bases. CDR3 region: CSARHYVGGTTPYNEQFF. The CDR3, as DNA: TGCAGTGCTAGACATTATGTCGGCGGGACCACCCCCTACAATGAGCAGTTCTTC.

This clonotype was detected a few times. CDR3 residues: CASSLGASRLYEQYF. The CDR3 DNA sequence: TGTGCCAGCAGCTTAGGAGCGAGCAGGCTCTACGAGCAGTACTTC. The gene calls are TRBV7-6 and TRBJ2-7; D is unclear. V lost 1 base to trimming and J lost 3 bases, with 13 bases between them. CDR1 and CDR2 (germline): SGHVS, FNYEAQ. The CDR3 spans 15 residues.

This clonotype was picked up a small number of times. The V gene is TRBV4-1, the J gene TRBJ2-1; TRBD1 or TRBD2 may be the D gene (5 bases each). The V end was cut by 5 bases, the J end by 8 bases, with 16 bases between. Germline V gene sequence: CDR1 MGHRA, CDR2 YSYEKL. This CDR3 is 14 amino acids long. This CDR3 is CASSDRGNADEQFF. The DNA for the CDR3 is TGCGCCAGCAGCGACCGGGGCAACGCGGATGAGCAGTTCTTC.